The rows below give T cell receptor beta chains drawn from one sample of a study of read filtering for tumor transcriptome and immune sequencing. TCRdb re-derived calls from the reads in MiXCR, one entry per CDR3 protein. The table lists 85,000 to 100,000 distinct CDR3 sequences, under 25% of them singletons, with about 10% in the top ten. The sequenced sample was a population of CD138-negative cells sorted from bone marrow. Source of these receptors: a donor at least 40 years old with multiple myeloma. Both conserved end residues are part of each CDR3. A D gene is named only where the DNA matches it firmly. Rows may omit the clone size; those that give it use once, few, many or a size class.

D gene	V gene	clone size	CDR3 length	J gene	CDR3 protein	CDR3 DNA
TRBD2	TRBV20-1	many	15	TRBJ2-3	CSARRLAGRRDTQYF	TGCAGTGCTAGACGCTTAGCGGGGAGGAGAGATACGCAGTATTTT
.	TRBV24-1	many	15	TRBJ2-3	CATSDRDQGTDTQYF	TGTGCCACCAGTGACCGGGACCAGGGAACAGATACGCAGTATTTT
.	TRBV7-9	many	11	TRBJ1-1	CASSTRTEAFF	TGTGCCAGCAGCACCCGCACTGAAGCTTTCTTT
.	TRBV5-6	many	16	TRBJ2-5	CASSRKGHPYQETQYF	TGTGCCAGCAGCAGGAAGGGACACCCGTACCAAGAGACCCAGTACTTC
TRBD1	TRBV19	many	15	TRBJ2-2	CASRVDRVSTGELFF	TGTGCCAGTAGAGTCGACAGGGTTTCTACCGGGGAGCTGTTTTTT
.	TRBV5-1	many	15	TRBJ2-1	CASSLRTLSYNEQFF	TGCGCCAGCAGCTTGAGGACCCTCTCCTACAATGAGCAGTTCTTC
.	TRBV9	many	15	TRBJ2-3	CASSATSPSTDTQYF	TGTGCCAGCAGCGCCACTAGTCCTAGCACAGATACGCAGTATTTT
TRBD1	TRBV7-2	.	15	TRBJ1-4	CASSLAGQGFEKLFF	TGTGCCAGCAGCTTGGCGGGACAGGGGTTTGAAAAACTGTTTTTT
.	TRBV7-9	many	16	TRBJ1-2	CASSSPGTEYDYGYTF	TGTGCCAGCAGTTCTCCGGGGACGGAATACGACTATGGCTACACCTTC
.	TRBV12-3/TRBV12-4	.	14	TRBJ2-1	CASSLGGGDNEQFF	TGTGCCAGCAGTTTAGGGGGGGGCGACAATGAGCAGTTCTTC
.	TRBV19	many	14	TRBJ1-4	CASGSWTTNEKLFF	TGTGCCAGTGGATCCTGGACAACTAATGAAAAACTGTTTTTT
.	TRBV11-1	.	13	TRBJ2-5	CASSPDSEETQYF	TGTGCCAGCAGCCCCGACAGTGAAGAGACCCAGTACTTC
.	TRBV11-2	few	13	TRBJ1-2	CASSLGRGYGCTF	TGTGCCAGCAGCTTGGGCAGGGGATATGGCTGCACCTTC
.	TRBV7-9	.	12	TRBJ1-5	CASSLVEQPQHF	TGTGCCAGCAGCTTAGTTGAACAGCCCCAGCATTTT
.	TRBV12-3/TRBV12-4	many	15	TRBJ1-4	CASSPRRVSYEKLFF	TGTGCCAGCAGTCCCCGCCGGGTGTCATATGAAAAACTGTTTTTT
.	TRBV5-6	many	13	TRBJ2-3	CASSLKPTDTQYF	TGTGCCAGCAGCCTGAAACCCACAGATACGCAGTATTTT
TRBD1	TRBV15	few	16	TRBJ1-5	CATSTGQGTGNQPQHF	TGTGCCACCAGTACGGGACAGGGGACTGGCAATCAGCCCCAGCATTTT
.	TRBV28	many	13	TRBJ1-2	CASSFGRSYGYTF	TGTGCCAGCAGTTTTGGGAGGTCCTATGGCTACACCTTC
.	TRBV6-5	.	15	TRBJ1-6	CASRGSGGGDSPLHF	TGTGCCAGCAGAGGGTCGGGGGGCGGAGATTCACCCCTCCACTTT
.	TRBV5-1	many	15	TRBJ2-3	CASSLKGPSTDTQYF	TGCGCCAGCAGCTTAAAGGGGCCCAGCACAGATACGCAGTATTTT
.	TRBV19	.	13	TRBJ2-7	CASSISFGYEQYF	TGTGCCAGTAGTATAAGTTTCGGCTACGAGCAGTACTTC
TRBD1	TRBV11-2	many	14	TRBJ1-4	CASSVGQGHEKLFF	TGTGCCAGCAGTGTTGGACAGGGTCATGAAAAACTGTTTTTT
.	TRBV20-1	many	14	TRBJ2-2	CSVTPLANTGELFF	TGCAGTGTAACCCCTCTTGCGAACACCGGGGAGCTGTTTTTT
.	TRBV5-1	many	15	TRBJ1-5	CASSLGPGVNQPQHF	TGCGCCAGCAGCTTGGGTCCAGGGGTAAATCAGCCCCAGCATTTT
.	TRBV12-3/TRBV12-4	many	16	TRBJ2-2	CASSALLGGHTGELFF	TGTGCCAGCAGCGCCCTCTTGGGGGGCCACACCGGGGAGCTGTTTTTT
TRBD1	TRBV12-3/TRBV12-4	many	15	TRBJ1-1	CASSPRQGRGTEAFF	TGTGCCAGCAGTCCAAGACAGGGGAGGGGAACTGAAGCTTTCTTT
.	TRBV5-1	many	13	TRBJ1-1	CASSLRGETEAFF	TGCGCCAGCAGCTTGAGGGGAGAGACTGAAGCTTTCTTT
.	TRBV2	many	17	TRBJ2-5	CASSEAPGILRWETQYF	TGTGCCAGCAGTGAAGCTCCGGGGATCCTTAGGTGGGAGACCCAGTACTTC
.	TRBV6-1	.	11	TRBJ2-5	CAVAGFETQYF	TGTGCAGTGGCAGGGTTTGAGACCCAGTACTTC
.	TRBV5-1	many	16	TRBJ2-5	CASSLLPVGGEETQYF	TGCGCCAGCAGCTTGTTGCCAGTAGGAGGGGAAGAGACCCAGTACTTC